Below are 10 T cell receptor beta chains sequenced from a single sample in a study of blood T cells in healthy people across ages. It was with a sample-barcoded 5' primer and a J-beta primer mix that a second PCR of roughly 6 to 12 cycles was run. TCRdb re-analysed the 5' RACE reads in MiXCR, keeping a single row per CDR3 protein. Of over 600,000 distinct CDR3 sequences listed, around 20% were seen once; the top ten hold approximately 3.6%. Sequences were obtained from blood. Receptors were obtained from a man in his 70s in good health.

The chain links TRBV7-2 to TRBJ2-1; D remains ambiguous. CDR3 size: 15 residues. V was trimmed by 1 base and J by 8 bases, leaving 15 bases between them. The germline CDR1 and CDR2 sequences are SGHTA and FQGNSA. Here the CDR3 reads CASSLGRAQYDEQFF. For the CDR3, the DNA is TGTGCCAGCAGCTTAGGAAGGGCCCAGTACGATGAGCAGTTCTTC.

J is TRBJ2-7 and V is TRBV6-2 or TRBV6-3, with D possibly matching TRBD1 (5 bases). The end of the DNA aligns better with TRBJ2-1, so the J call may be wrong. The CDR3 totals 14 residues. Germline V gene lookup returns CDR1 MNHEY and CDR2 SVGEGT. The CDR3 region is CASSCSDNLNEQFF. CDR3 coding DNA: TGTGCCAGCAGTTGCTCGGACAATCTCAATGAGCAGTTCTTC.

The chain links TRBV18 to TRBJ2-2, with a tentative D call TRBD2 (6 bases). V lost 9 bases to trimming and J lost 4 bases, with 18 bases between them. CDR3 length equals 15 residues. The germline CDR1 and CDR2 sequences are KGHSH and LQKENI. CDR3 in DNA: TGTGCCAGTCCGAAGGTACCGGGACTCACCGGGGAGCTGTTTTTT. Amino acids: CASPKVPGLTGELFF.

V gene TRBV12-3 or TRBV12-4 combines with J gene TRBJ2-2; TRBD1 matches at 12 bases. The CDR3 runs 21 residues. After removal of 6 bases from V and 2 bases from J, the junction contained 19 bases not matched to a gene. The CDR3 coding sequence is TGTGCCAGCAGGCCTAACCACGGGACAGGGGGCGTGGGGGCTAACACCGGGGAGCTGTTTTTT. Amino acids: CASRPNHGTGGVGANTGELFF.

In its sample, this clonotype was seen a few times. The chain couples TRBV6-5 to TRBJ2-7; TRBD2 aligns across 9 bases. V trimming: 6 bases; J trimming: 2 bases; junction bases outside the gene matches: 2. The CDR3 loop spans 13 amino acids. The germline gives CDR1 MNHEY, CDR2 SVGAGI. The CDR3 region is CASRTSGAYEQYF. The CDR3 coding sequence is TGTGCCAGCAGGACTAGCGGTGCCTACGAGCAGTACTTC.

This clonotype occurred a few times. CDR3 amino acids: CASGPQRMNTEAFF. In DNA, the CDR3 is TGTGCTAGTGGTCCCCAGCGCATGAACACTGAAGCTTTCTTT. This chain links TRBV12-5 with TRBJ1-1; D is ambiguous. V lost 5 bases and J lost 0, with 10 bases in between. CDR1 and CDR2 (germline): LGHNT, FRNRAP. The CDR3 consists of 14 residues.

This clonotype turned up a few times. This chain links TRBV20-1 with TRBJ2-3; TRBD1 agrees at 7 bases. Per the germline V gene, CDR1 is DFQATT and CDR2 is SNEGSKA (reference sequence). V lost 1 base and J lost 1; bases outside the gene matches: 5. This CDR3 has 15 residues. The CDR3 is CSARGQGPGTDTQYF. Here the CDR3 DNA reads TGCAGTGCTAGAGGACAGGGTCCTGGCACAGATACGCAGTATTTT.

This clonotype was counted ten times or more. This sequence joins TRBV29-1 and TRBJ2-3; D uncertain. The CDR3 loop spans 14 amino acids. Germline CDR1 SQVTM, CDR2 ANQGSEA. Trimming stripped 1 base from V and 0 bases from J, with 8 bases between. In DNA, the CDR3 is TGCAGCGTTGAAGGGCCGGTTAGCACAGATACGCAGTATTTT. It encodes CSVEGPVSTDTQYF.

V usage is TRBV20-1 and J usage is TRBJ1-6; perhaps TRBD1 as D (5 bases). V was trimmed by 0 bases and J by 5 bases, leaving 14 bases between them. The CDR3 is 16 amino acids. The germline V gene encodes CDR1 DFQATT and CDR2 SNEGSKA (reference sequence). For the CDR3, the DNA is TGCAGTGCTAGAGATCTCTTGCAGGGCGATAATTCACCCCTCCACTTT. Residues: CSARDLLQGDNSPLHF.

V usage is TRBV7-2 and J usage is TRBJ2-7; D unclear. Germline V gives CDR1 SGHTA, CDR2 FQGNSA. CDR3 length equals 12 residues. The V and J ends lost 3 bases and 5 bases respectively, with 8 bases between them. CDR3 in amino acids: CASSFDVHEQYF. The CDR3 DNA is TGTGCCAGCAGCTTTGACGTCCACGAGCAGTACTTC.